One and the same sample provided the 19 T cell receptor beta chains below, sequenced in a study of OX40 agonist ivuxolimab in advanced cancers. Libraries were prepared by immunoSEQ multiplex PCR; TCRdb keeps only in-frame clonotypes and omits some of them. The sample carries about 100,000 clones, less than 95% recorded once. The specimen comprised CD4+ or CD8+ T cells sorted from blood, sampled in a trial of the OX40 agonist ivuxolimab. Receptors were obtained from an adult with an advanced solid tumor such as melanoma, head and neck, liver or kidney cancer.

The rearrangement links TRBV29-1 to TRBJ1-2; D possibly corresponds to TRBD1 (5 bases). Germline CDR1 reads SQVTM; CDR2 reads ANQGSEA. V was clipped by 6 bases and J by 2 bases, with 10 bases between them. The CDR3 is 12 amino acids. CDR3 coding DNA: TGCAGCGTCTACGAGGGGAACTATGGCTACACCTTC. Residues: CSVYEGNYGYTF.

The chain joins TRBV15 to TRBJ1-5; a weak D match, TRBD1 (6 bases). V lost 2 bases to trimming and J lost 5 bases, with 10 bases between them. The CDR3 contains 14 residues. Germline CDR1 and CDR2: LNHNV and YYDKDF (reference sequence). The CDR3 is CATSRSSGDQPQHF. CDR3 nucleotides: TGTGCCACCAGCAGATCCTCAGGGGATCAGCCCCAGCATTTT.

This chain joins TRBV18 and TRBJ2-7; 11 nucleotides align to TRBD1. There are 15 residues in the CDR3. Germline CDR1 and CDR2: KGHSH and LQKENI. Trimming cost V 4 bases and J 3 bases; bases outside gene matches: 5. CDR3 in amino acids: CASSLGTGGLYEQYF. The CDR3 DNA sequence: TGTGCCAGCTCACTGGGGACAGGGGGGCTCTACGAGCAGTACTTC.

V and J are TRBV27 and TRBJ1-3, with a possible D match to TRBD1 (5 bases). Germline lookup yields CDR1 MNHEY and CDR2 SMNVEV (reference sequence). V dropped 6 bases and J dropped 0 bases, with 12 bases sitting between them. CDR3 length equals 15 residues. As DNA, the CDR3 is TGTGCCAGCAGAACCACAGGTTCCTCTGGAAACACCATATATTTT. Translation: CASRTTGSSGNTIYF.

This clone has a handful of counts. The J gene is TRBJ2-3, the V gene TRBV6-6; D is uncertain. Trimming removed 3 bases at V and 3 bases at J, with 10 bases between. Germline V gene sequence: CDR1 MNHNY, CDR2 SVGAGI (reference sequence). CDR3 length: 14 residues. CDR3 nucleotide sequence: TGTGCCAGCAGTTATATGTCAGCTACAGATACGCAGTATTTT. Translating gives CASSYMSATDTQYF.

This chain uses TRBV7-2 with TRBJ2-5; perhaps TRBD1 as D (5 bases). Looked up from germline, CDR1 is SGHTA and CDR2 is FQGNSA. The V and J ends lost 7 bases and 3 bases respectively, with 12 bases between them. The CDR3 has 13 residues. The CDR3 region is CASKPGMEETQYF. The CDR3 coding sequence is TGTGCCAGCAAACCAGGGATGGAAGAGACCCAGTACTTC.

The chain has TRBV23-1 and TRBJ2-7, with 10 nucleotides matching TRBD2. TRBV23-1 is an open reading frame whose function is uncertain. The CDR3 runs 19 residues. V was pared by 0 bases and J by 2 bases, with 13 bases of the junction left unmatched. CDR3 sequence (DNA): TGCGCCAGCAGTCAATCACTAGCGGGGCCGACTGAGGAAGCCTACGAGCAGTACTTC. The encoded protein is CASSQSLAGPTEEAYEQYF.

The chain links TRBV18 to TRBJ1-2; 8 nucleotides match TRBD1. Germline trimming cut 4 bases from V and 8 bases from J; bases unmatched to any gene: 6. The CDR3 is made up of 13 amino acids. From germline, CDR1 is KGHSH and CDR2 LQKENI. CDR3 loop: CASSLQGDWGYTF. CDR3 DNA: TGTGCCAGCTCACTACAGGGGGATTGGGGCTACACCTTC.

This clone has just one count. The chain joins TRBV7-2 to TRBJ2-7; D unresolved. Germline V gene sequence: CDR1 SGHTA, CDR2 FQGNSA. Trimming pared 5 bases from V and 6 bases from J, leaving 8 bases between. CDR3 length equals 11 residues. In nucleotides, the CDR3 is TGTGCCAGCAGCATGACCAGCGAGCAGTACTTC. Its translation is CASSMTSEQYF.

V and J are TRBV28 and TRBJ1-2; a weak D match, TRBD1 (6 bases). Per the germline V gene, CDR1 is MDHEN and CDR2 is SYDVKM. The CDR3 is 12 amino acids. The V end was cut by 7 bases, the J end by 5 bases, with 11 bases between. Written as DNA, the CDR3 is TGTGCCAGCACCAAAACAGGGTATGGCTACACCTTC. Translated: CASTKTGYGYTF.

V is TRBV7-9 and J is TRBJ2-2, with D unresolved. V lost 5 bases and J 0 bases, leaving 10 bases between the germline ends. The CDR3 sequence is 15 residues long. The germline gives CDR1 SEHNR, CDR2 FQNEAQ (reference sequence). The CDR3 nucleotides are TGTGCCAGCAGCCCTATAGCTTCGAACACCGGGGAGCTGTTTTTT. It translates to CASSPIASNTGELFF. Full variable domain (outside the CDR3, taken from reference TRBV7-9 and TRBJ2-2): DTGVSQNPRHKITKRGQNVTFRCDPISEHNRLYWYRQTLGQGPEFLTYFQNEAQLEKSRLLSDRFSAERPKGSFSTLEIQRTEQGDSAMYLCASSPIASNTGELFFGEGSRLTVL.

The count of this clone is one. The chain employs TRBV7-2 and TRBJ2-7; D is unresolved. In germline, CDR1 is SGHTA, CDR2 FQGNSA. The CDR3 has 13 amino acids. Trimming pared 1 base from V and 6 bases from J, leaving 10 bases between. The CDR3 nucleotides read TGTGCCAGCAGCTTAGTGGGCGTCCGCGAGCAGTACTTC. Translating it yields CASSLVGVREQYF. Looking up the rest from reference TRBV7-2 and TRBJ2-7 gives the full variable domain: GAGVSQSPSNKVTEKGKDVELRCDPISGHTALYWYRQSLGQGLEFLIYFQGNSAPDKSGLPSDRFSAERTGGSVSTLTIQRTQQEDSAVYLCASSLVGVREQYFGPGTRLTVT.

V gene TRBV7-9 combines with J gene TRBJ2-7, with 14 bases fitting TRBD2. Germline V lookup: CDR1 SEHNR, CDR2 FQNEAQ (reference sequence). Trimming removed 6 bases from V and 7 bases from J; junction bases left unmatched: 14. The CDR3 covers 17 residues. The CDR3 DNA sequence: TGTGCCAGCAGTGAGGGACTAGCGGGAGTGAGGTCGGATGAGCAGTACTTC. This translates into CASSEGLAGVRSDEQYF.

The CDR3 sequence: CASSLPRSAGELFF. The CDR3 nucleotides are TGTGCCAGCAGTCTCCCCAGGAGCGCCGGGGAGCTGTTTTTT. The rearrangement links TRBV28 to TRBJ2-2; D uncertain. The CDR3 runs to 14 residues. V was shortened by 5 bases and J by 6 bases, with 13 bases between the two germline ends. CDR1 MDHEN and CDR2 SYDVKM come from the germline V gene.

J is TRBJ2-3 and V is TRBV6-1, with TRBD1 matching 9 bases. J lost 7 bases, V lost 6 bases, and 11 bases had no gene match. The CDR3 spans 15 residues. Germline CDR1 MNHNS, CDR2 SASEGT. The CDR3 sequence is CASSTGTGNVHTQYF. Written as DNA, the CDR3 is TGTGCCAGCAGCACCGGGACAGGGAACGTACATACGCAGTATTTT.

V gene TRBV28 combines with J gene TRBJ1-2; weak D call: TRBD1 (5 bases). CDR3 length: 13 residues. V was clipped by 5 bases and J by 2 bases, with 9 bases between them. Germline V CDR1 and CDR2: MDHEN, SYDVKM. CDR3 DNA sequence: TGTGCCAGCAGTGGGGCCAGGAACTATGGCTACACCTTC. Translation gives CASSGARNYGYTF.

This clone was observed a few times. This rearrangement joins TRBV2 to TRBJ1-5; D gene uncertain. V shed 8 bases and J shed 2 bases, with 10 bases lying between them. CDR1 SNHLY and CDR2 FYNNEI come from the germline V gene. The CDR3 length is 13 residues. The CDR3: CASSRDGNQPQHF. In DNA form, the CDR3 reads TGTGCCAGCTCCCGGGATGGCAATCAGCCCCAGCATTTT.

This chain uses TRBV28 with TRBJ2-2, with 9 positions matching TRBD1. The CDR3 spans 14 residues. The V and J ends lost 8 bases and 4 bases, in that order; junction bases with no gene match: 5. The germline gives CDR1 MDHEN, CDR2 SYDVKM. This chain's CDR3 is CASPDRGGTGELFF. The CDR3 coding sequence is TGTGCCAGCCCGGACAGGGGTGGCACCGGGGAGCTGTTTTTT. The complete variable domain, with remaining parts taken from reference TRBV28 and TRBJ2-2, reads DVKVTQSSRYLVKRTGEKVFLECVQDMDHENMFWYRQDPGLGLRLIYFSYDVKMKEKGDIPEGYSVSREKKERFSLILESASTNQTSMYLCASPDRGGTGELFFGEGSRLTVL.

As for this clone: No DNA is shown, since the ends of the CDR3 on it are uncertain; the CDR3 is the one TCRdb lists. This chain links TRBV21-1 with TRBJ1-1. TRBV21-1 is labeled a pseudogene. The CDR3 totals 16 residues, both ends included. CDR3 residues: CASSKALWGAGTEAFF.